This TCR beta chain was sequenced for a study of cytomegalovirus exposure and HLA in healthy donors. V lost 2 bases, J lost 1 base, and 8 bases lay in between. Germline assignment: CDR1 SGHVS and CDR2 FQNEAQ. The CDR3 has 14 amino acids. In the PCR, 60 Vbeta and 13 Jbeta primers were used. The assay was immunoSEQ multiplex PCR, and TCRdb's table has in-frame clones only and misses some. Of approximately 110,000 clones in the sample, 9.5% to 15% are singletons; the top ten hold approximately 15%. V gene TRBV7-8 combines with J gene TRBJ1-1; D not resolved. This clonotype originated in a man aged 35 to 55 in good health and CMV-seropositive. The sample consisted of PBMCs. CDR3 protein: CASSLSRGNTEAFF. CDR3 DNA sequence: TGTGCCAGCAGCTTATCACGGGGGAACACTGAAGCTTTCTTT.